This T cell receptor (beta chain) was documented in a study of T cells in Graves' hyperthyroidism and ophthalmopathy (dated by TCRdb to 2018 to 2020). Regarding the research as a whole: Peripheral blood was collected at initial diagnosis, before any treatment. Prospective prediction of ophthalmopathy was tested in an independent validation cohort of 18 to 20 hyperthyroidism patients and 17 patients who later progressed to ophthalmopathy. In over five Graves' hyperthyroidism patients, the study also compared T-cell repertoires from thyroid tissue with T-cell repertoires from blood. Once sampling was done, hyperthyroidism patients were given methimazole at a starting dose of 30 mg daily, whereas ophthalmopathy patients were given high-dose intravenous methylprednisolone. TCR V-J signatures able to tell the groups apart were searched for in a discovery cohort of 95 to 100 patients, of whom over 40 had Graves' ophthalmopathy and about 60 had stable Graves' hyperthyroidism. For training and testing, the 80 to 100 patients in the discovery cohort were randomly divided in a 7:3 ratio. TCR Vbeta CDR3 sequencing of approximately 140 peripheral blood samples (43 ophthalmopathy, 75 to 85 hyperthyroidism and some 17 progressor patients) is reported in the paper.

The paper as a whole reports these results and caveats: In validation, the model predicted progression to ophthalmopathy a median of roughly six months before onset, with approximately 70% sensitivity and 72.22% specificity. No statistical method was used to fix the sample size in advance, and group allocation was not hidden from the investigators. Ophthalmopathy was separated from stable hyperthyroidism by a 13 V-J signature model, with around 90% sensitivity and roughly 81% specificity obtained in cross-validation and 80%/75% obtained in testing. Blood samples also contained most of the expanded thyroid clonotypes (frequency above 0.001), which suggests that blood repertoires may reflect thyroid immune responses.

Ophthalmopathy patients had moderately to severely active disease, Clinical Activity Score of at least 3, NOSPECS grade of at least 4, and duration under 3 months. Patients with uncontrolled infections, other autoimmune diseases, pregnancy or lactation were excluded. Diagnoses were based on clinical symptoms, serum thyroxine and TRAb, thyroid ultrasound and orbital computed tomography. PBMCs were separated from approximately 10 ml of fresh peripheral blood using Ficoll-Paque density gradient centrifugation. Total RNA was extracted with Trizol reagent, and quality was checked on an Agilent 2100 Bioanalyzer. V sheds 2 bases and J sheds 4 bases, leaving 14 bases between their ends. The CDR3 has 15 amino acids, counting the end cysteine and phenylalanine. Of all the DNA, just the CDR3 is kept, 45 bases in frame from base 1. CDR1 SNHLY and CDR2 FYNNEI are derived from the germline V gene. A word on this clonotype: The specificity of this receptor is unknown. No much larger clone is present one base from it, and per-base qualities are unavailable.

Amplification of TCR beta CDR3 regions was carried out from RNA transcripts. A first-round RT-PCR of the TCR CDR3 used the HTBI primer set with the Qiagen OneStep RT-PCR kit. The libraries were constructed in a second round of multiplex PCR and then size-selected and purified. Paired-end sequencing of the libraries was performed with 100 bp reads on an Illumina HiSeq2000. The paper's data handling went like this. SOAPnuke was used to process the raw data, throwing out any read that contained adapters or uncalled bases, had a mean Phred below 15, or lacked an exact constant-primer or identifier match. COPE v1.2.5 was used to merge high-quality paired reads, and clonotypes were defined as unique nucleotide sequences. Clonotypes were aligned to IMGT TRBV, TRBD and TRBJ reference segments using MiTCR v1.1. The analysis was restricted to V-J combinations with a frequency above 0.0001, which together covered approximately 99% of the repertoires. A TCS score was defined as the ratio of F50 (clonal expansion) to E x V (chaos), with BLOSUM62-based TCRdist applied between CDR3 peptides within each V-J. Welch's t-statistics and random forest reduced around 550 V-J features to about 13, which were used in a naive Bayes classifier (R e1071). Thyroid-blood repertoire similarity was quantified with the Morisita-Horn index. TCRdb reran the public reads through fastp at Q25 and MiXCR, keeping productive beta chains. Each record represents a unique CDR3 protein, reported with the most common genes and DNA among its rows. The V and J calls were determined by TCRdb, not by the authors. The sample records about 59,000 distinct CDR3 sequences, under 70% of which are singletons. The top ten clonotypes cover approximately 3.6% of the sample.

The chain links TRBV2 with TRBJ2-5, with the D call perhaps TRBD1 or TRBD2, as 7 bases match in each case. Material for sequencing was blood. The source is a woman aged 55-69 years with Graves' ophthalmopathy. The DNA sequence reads TGTGCCAGCAGTGAAAGCACAGGGGAGGGAGAGACCCAGTACTTC. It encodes CASSESTGEGETQYF.